The sequence of this TCR beta chain was determined in a study of control samples from healthy donors and cancer patients. V was clipped by 6 bases and J by 4 bases; unmatched bases: 13. The V gene's germline CDR1 is SQVTM and CDR2 ANQGSEA. This CDR3 has 17 amino acids. Measured with immunoSEQ multiplex PCR; TCRdb has only the in-frame clones, and not every one. This table holds some 130,000 clones, roughly 90% found once. The sequence derives from a man between 25 and 39 years old in good health. Material for sequencing was blood. This chain uses TRBV29-1 with TRBJ2-5; TRBD2 matches 14 bases. CDR3 protein: CSVGGTSGSSALETQYF. The CDR3 nucleotides are TGCAGCGTGGGGGGGACTAGCGGGAGTTCGGCGTTAGAGACCCAGTACTTC.